This T cell receptor beta chain was obtained from a study of T cells in Graves' hyperthyroidism and ophthalmopathy. Germline CDR1 is LGHDT and CDR2 is YNNKEL (reference sequence). Deletions cut 1 base from V and 3 bases from J, with 5 bases between. The CDR3 totals 13 residues. There were TCR beta CDR3 regions amplified from RNA transcripts. RT-PCR in the first round (using the HTBI primer set) targeted the TCR CDR3. TCRdb re-called the multiplex PCR reads with MiXCR, one entry per CDR3 protein. This sample has about 350,000 distinct CDR3 sequences, with about 15% found just once. Ten or more counts support this clonotype.

This receptor was obtained from a woman between 25 and 40 years old with Graves' hyperthyroidism that later progressed to Graves' ophthalmopathy. Material: blood. This chain links TRBV3-1 with TRBJ2-3, with D uncertain. The CDR3 is CASSQVATDTQYF. The CDR3 nucleotides read TGTGCCAGCAGCCAAGTAGCAACAGATACGCAGTATTTT.